This is a list of T cell receptor beta chains from one sample in a study of blood T cell repertoires in COVID-19. TCRdb keeps only in-frame clones here, not all; method: immunoSEQ multiplex PCR. The table lists tens of thousands of clones, about 84% of them singletons, with roughly 13% in the top ten. The sequenced sample consisted of peripheral blood. The receptors derive from a man aged 45 to 65 with COVID-19, enrolled during active disease. Each CDR3 is given with its conserved first and last residue. A D gene is named only where the DNA matches it firmly. For some rows the clone size is stated as once, few or many, or as a class when expanded; others skip it.

length: 15
V: TRBV11-3
size: NA
D: TRBD2
J: TRBJ2-3
DNA: TGTGCCAGCAGCTCGGGGGGGATCGGGACAGATACGCAGTATTTT
CDR3: CASSSGGIGTDTQYF

length: 14
V: TRBV9
size: NA
D: TRBD1
J: TRBJ2-3
DNA: TGTGCCAGCAGCCCACGACAGGGGGCATATACGCAGTATTTT
CDR3: CASSPRQGAYTQYF

length: 13
V: TRBV7-9
size: NA
D: NA
J: TRBJ2-3
DNA: TGTGCCACCATTTGGGGCACCACAGATACGCAGTATTTT
CDR3: CATIWGTTDTQYF

length: 13
V: TRBV5-1
size: NA
D: NA
J: TRBJ2-7
DNA: TGCGCCAGCAGCACAGGACAGTACTACGAGCAGTACTTC
CDR3: CASSTGQYYEQYF

length: 15
V: TRBV6-5
size: NA
D: NA
J: TRBJ2-3
DNA: TGTGCCAGCGCCCTAGGCGCTGATTCCACAGATACGCAGTATTTT
CDR3: CASALGADSTDTQYF

length: 14
V: TRBV4-1
size: few
D: TRBD1
J: TRBJ1-2
DNA: TGCGCCAGCAGCCAAGACTACAGGGGCAATGGCTACACCTTC
CDR3: CASSQDYRGNGYTF

length: 20
V: TRBV6-6
size: NA
D: TRBD1
J: TRBJ1-1
DNA: TGTGCCAGCAGCCCCCCCTTCAACCCGGGACAGGGGCCACGTAGTACTGAAGCTTTCTTT
CDR3: CASSPPFNPGQGPRSTEAFF

length: 16
V: TRBV7-9
size: once
D: TRBD1
J: TRBJ1-4
DNA: TGTGCCAGCAGCGAGGGGGCCTATGCAACTAATGAAAAACTGTTTTTT
CDR3: CASSEGAYATNEKLFF

length: 16
V: TRBV4-3
size: NA
D: NA
J: TRBJ2-2
DNA: TGCGCCAGCAGCCCCGGGCGGGGGCTGGACACCGGGGAGCTGTTTTTT
CDR3: CASSPGRGLDTGELFF

length: 13
V: TRBV19
size: few
D: NA
J: TRBJ2-7
DNA: TGTGCCAGTAGCCTAGAGAAGGGGTACGAGCAGTACTTC
CDR3: CASSLEKGYEQYF

length: 16
V: TRBV7-2
size: NA
D: TRBD1
J: TRBJ2-5
DNA: TGTGCCAGCAGCTCGGACGGACAGGGGGCGCATGAGACCCAGTACTTC
CDR3: CASSSDGQGAHETQYF

length: 16
V: TRBV19
size: NA
D: TRBD1
J: TRBJ1-6
DNA: TGTGCCAGTAGTCCCCCTGGCGGGACAGGGTCTTCACCCCTCCACTTT
CDR3: CASSPPGGTGSSPLHF

length: 12
V: TRBV7-3
size: NA
D: NA
J: TRBJ2-7
DNA: TGTGCCAGCAGCTTAGTGAGAGGCGAGCAGTACTTC
CDR3: CASSLVRGEQYF

length: 15
V: TRBV11-2
size: NA
D: TRBD1
J: TRBJ2-2
DNA: TGTGCCAGCAGCTTACTGCAGGGGGCCACCGGGGAGCTGTTTTTT
CDR3: CASSLLQGATGELFF

length: 15
V: TRBV18
size: NA
D: TRBD1
J: TRBJ1-4
DNA: TGTGCCAGCTCACTGGGACAGGGGACGTTTGAAAAACTGTTTTTT
CDR3: CASSLGQGTFEKLFF

length: 15
V: TRBV2
size: NA
D: TRBD2
J: TRBJ2-2
DNA: TGTGCCAGCAGGGGGGGGCTAGCGGGAACCGGGGAGCTGTTTTTT
CDR3: CASRGGLAGTGELFF

length: 14
V: TRBV2
size: NA
D: NA
J: TRBJ1-5
DNA: TGTGCCAGCAGTCCGGACAGAGGGGTGCAGCCCCAGCATTTT
CDR3: CASSPDRGVQPQHF

length: 15
V: TRBV6-5
size: NA
D: TRBD1
J: TRBJ1-1
DNA: TGTGCCAGCAGCCAGGGACAGGGGGCGCGTACTGAAGCTTTCTTT
CDR3: CASSQGQGARTEAFF

length: 12
V: TRBV7-9
size: NA
D: NA
J: TRBJ2-7
DNA: TGTGCCAGCAGCTCTCCGGAGTCCGAGCAGTACTTC
CDR3: CASSSPESEQYF

length: 14
V: TRBV5-5
size: few
D: NA
J: TRBJ1-5
DNA: TGTGCCAGCACCATAACAGGGTCATCTCAGCCCCAGCATTTT
CDR3: CASTITGSSQPQHF

length: 16
V: TRBV4-1
size: NA
D: TRBD1
J: TRBJ1-6
DNA: TGCGCCAGCAGCCAAGAAGGGCAGGGGGGAGTCTCACCCCTCCACTTT
CDR3: CASSQEGQGGVSPLHF

length: 13
V: TRBV9
size: NA
D: NA
J: TRBJ2-1
DNA: TGTGCCAGCAGCGTAAGCCCTAGCCATGAGCAGTTCTTC
CDR3: CASSVSPSHEQFF

length: 16
V: TRBV6-2/TRBV6-3
size: NA
D: NA
J: TRBJ1-3
DNA: TGTGCCAGCAGCGATCTCGAGTGGGGCGATGGAAACACCATATATTTT
CDR3: CASSDLEWGDGNTIYF

length: 15
V: TRBV5-8
size: NA
D: NA
J: TRBJ2-1
DNA: TGTGCCAGCAGCTCGGGACACCAGACCTACAATGAGCAGTTCTTC
CDR3: CASSSGHQTYNEQFF

length: 13
V: TRBV6-5
size: NA
D: NA
J: TRBJ2-3
DNA: TGTGCCAGCATCTCTCAGCCCGGGGAGACGCAGTATTTT
CDR3: CASISQPGETQYF

length: 13
V: TRBV7-9
size: NA
D: TRBD2
J: TRBJ2-1
DNA: TGTGCCAGCAGCTTAGCAGGCGGGGGGGCCTGGTTCTTC
CDR3: CASSLAGGGAWFF

length: 12
V: TRBV12-3/TRBV12-4
size: few
D: NA
J: TRBJ1-6
DNA: TGTGCCAGCAGCCTCCTCCATTCACCCCTCCACTTT
CDR3: CASSLLHSPLHF

length: 17
V: TRBV5-1
size: NA
D: TRBD2
J: TRBJ2-3
DNA: TGCGCCAGCAGCTCCTACTCCTCCAGCGGGGGAACAGATACGCAGTATTTT
CDR3: CASSSYSSSGGTDTQYF

length: 16
V: TRBV7-8
size: NA
D: TRBD2
J: TRBJ2-5
DNA: TGTGCCAGCAGCTCCCAGACTAGCGGGGGGTTGGAGACCCAGTACTTC
CDR3: CASSSQTSGGLETQYF

length: 13
V: TRBV7-3
size: NA
D: NA
J: TRBJ2-7
DNA: TGTGCCAGCAGCCCCCCCAATTCCTACGAGCAGTACTTC
CDR3: CASSPPNSYEQYF

length: 13
V: TRBV12-3/TRBV12-4
size: NA
D: NA
J: TRBJ2-5
DNA: TGTGCCAGCAGGACAGGCGGCCAAGAGACCCAGTACTTC
CDR3: CASRTGGQETQYF

length: 15
V: TRBV5-1
size: NA
D: NA
J: TRBJ2-1
DNA: TGCGCCAGCAGCCGTGGACAGAGCTCCTACAATGAGCAGTTCTTC
CDR3: CASSRGQSSYNEQFF

length: 16
V: TRBV7-6
size: NA
D: NA
J: TRBJ2-1
DNA: TGTGCCAGCAGCTTTGGGACACGGGACAAATACAATGAGCAGTTCTTC
CDR3: CASSFGTRDKYNEQFF

length: 15
V: TRBV10-3
size: NA
D: NA
J: TRBJ1-2
DNA: TGTGCCATCAGTGTACGAGGACACCAAAACTATGGCTACACCTTC
CDR3: CAISVRGHQNYGYTF

length: 14
V: TRBV7-9
size: NA
D: NA
J: TRBJ1-2
DNA: TGTGCCAGCAGCTTAGGTCGGGTTGGCTATGGCTACACCTTC
CDR3: CASSLGRVGYGYTF

length: 18
V: TRBV4-1
size: NA
D: NA
J: TRBJ1-6
DNA: TGCGCCAGCAGCCAAGACCGGCGGGTGGGGGCTCGTAATTCACCCCTCCACTTT
CDR3: CASSQDRRVGARNSPLHF

length: 15
V: TRBV19
size: few
D: TRBD2
J: TRBJ2-2
DNA: TGTGCCAGCGTTAGCGGGGGGCGGAACACCGGGGAGCTGTTTTTT
CDR3: CASVSGGRNTGELFF

length: 15
V: TRBV5-1
size: NA
D: NA
J: TRBJ2-5
DNA: TGCGCCAGCAGCCGGTTCCCGGAGTCCCAAGAGACCCAGTACTTC
CDR3: CASSRFPESQETQYF

length: 14
V: TRBV9
size: NA
D: NA
J: TRBJ2-3
DNA: TGTGCCAGCAGCGTAGCTCATAGCGCAGATACGCAGTATTTT
CDR3: CASSVAHSADTQYF

length: 16
V: TRBV5-4
size: NA
D: TRBD1
J: TRBJ1-2
DNA: TGTGCCAGCAGCAGTAGACAGGGGGGGCAACTCTATGGCTACACCTTC
CDR3: CASSSRQGGQLYGYTF

length: 14
V: TRBV5-1
size: NA
D: NA
J: TRBJ2-3
DNA: TGCGCCAGCAGGCCCGGGGGGACAACTGATACGCAGTATTTT
CDR3: CASRPGGTTDTQYF

length: 13
V: TRBV11-3
size: NA
D: NA
J: TRBJ2-2
DNA: TGTGCCAGCAGCTTAGTACTAGTTAGGGAGCTGTTTTTT
CDR3: CASSLVLVRELFF

length: 14
V: TRBV5-4
size: few
D: NA
J: TRBJ2-7
DNA: TGTGCCAGCAGCGGAGGGTGGGGGTCCTACGAGCAGTACTTC
CDR3: CASSGGWGSYEQYF

length: 16
V: TRBV9
size: once
D: NA
J: TRBJ2-3
DNA: TGTGCCAGCAGCGGCAGCAGGGGATGGGGCACAGATACGCAGTATTTT
CDR3: CASSGSRGWGTDTQYF

length: 16
V: TRBV20-1
size: NA
D: NA
J: TRBJ2-1
DNA: TGCAGTGCTAGTCTAGATCACGGGGGTGGATACAATGAGCAGTTCTTC
CDR3: CSASLDHGGGYNEQFF

length: 14
V: TRBV6-5
size: NA
D: NA
J: TRBJ1-2
DNA: TGTGCCAGCAGACAACAGGGAGAGTGGTTTGGCTACACCTTC
CDR3: CASRQQGEWFGYTF